This T cell receptor beta chain was captured by sequencing in a study of blood T cell repertoires in COVID-19. This clone has only one observation. The length of the CDR3 is 14 residues. Germline CDR1 is LNHDA and CDR2 is SQIVND (reference sequence). Trimming took off 7 bases at V and 2 bases at J, with 12 bases between the two ends. Libraries were prepared by immunoSEQ multiplex PCR; TCRdb keeps only in-frame clonotypes and omits some of them. The sample yields around 210,000 clones, roughly 85% seen once. The sequence was collected from a man aged 50 to 59 with COVID-19, enrolled during active disease. The rearrangement links TRBV19 to TRBJ2-1, with D maybe TRBD2 (5 bases). The sequencing sample was made of peripheral blood. CDR3 DNA: TGTGCCAGTACCACGGGATACCCCTACAATGAGCAGTTCTTC. This codes for CASTTGYPYNEQFF.